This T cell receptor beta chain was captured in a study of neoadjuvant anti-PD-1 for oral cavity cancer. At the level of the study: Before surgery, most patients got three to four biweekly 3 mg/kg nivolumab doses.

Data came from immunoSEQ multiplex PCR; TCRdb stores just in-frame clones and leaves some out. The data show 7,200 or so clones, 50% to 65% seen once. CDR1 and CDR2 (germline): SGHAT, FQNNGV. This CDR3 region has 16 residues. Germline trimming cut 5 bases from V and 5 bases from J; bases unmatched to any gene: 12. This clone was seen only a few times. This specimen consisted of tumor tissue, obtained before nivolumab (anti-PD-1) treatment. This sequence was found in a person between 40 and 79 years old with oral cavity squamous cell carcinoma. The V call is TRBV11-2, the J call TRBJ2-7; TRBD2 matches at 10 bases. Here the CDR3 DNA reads TGTGCCAGCAGCCTCCAAAACAGACTAGCGGGCAACGAGCAGTACTTC. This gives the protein CASSLQNRLAGNEQYF. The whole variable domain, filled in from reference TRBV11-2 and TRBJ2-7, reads EAGVAQSPRYKIIEKRQSVAFWCNPISGHATLYWYQQILGQGPKLLIQFQNNGVVDDSQLPKDRFSAERLKGVDSTLKIQPAKLEDSAVYLCASSLQNRLAGNEQYFGPGTRLTVT.